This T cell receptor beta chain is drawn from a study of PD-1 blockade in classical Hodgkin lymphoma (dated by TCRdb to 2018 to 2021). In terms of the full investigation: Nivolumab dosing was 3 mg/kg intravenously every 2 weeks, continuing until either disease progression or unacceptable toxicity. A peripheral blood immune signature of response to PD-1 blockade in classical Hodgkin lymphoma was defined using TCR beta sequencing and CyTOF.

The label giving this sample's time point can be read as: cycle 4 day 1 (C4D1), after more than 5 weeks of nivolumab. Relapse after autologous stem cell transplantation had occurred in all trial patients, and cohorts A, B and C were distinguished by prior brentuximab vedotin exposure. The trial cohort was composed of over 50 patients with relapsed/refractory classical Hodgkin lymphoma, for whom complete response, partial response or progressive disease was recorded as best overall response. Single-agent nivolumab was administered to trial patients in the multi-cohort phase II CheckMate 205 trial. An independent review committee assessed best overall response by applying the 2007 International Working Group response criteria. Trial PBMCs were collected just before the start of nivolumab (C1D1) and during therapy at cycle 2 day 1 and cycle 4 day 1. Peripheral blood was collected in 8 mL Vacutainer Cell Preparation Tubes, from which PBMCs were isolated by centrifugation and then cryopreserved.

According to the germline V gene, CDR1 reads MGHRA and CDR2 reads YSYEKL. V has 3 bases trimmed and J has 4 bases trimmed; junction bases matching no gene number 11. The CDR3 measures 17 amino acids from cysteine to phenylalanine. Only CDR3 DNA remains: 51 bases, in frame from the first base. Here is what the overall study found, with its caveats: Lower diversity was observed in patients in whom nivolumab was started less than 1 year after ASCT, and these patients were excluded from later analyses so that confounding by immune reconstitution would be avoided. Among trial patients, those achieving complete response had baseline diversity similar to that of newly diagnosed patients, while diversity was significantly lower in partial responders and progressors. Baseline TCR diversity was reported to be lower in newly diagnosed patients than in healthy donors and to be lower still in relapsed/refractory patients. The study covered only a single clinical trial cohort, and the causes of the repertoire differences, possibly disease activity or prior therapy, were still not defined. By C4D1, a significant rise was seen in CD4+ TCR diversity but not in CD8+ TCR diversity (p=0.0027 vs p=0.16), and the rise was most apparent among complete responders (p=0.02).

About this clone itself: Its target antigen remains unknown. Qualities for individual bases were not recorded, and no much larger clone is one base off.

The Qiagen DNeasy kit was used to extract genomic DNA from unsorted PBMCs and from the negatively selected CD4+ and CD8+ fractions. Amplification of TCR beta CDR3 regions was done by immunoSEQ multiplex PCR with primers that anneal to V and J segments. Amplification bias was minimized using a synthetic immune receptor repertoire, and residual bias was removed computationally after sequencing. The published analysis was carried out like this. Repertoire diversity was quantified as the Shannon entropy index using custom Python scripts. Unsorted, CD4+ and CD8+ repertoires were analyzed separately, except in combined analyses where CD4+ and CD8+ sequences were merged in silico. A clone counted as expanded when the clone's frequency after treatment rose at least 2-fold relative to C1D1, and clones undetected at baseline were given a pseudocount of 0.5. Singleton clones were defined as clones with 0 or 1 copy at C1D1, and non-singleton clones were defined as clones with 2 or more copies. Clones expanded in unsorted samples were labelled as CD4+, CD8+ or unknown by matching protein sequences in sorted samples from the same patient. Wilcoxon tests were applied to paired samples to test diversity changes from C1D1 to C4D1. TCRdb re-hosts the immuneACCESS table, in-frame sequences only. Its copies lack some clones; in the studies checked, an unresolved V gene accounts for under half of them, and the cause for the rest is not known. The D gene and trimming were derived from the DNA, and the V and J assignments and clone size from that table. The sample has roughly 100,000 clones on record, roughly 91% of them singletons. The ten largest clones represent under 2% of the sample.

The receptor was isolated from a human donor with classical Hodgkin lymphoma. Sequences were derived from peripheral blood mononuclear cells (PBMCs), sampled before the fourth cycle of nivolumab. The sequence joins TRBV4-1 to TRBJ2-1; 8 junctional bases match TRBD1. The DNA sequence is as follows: TGCGCCAGCAGCCAGACATTCCGGGACAGGAGATACAATGAGCAGTTCTTC. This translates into CASSQTFRDRRYNEQFF.